This T cell receptor (beta chain) comes out of a study of OX40 agonist ivuxolimab in advanced cancers. Study background: At doses from 0.01 to 10 mg/kg, patients were given intravenous ivuxolimab every 2 weeks. Those treated in dose escalation had hepatocellular carcinoma, melanoma, renal cell cancer or head and neck cancer. Study outcomes and limitations: At 0.1 to 3.0 mg/kg and by week 6, CD4+ and CD8+ T cells in the blood had expanded clonally. The study found that CD8+ T cells averaged more expanded clones than CD4+.

Trimming took off 5 bases at V and 4 bases at J, with 7 bases between the two ends. From germline, CDR1 is SGHRS and CDR2 YFSETQ. The CDR3 totals 12 residues. Sequenced by immunoSEQ multiplex PCR; TCRdb stores in-frame clones only, minus some. The data contain some 40,000 clones, roughly 83% of them singletons. In its sample, this clone was seen once. Its antigen is still unknown. The chain combines TRBV5-1 with TRBJ2-1; no reliable D call. Sequenced here: CD4+ or CD8+ T cells sorted from blood, sampled in a trial of the OX40 agonist ivuxolimab. This TCR was sampled from an adult with an advanced solid tumor such as melanoma, head and neck, liver or kidney cancer. CDR3 bases: TGCGCCAGCAGTAAGTCATACAATGAGCAGTTCTTC. It translates to CASSKSYNEQFF.